A selection of T cell receptor beta chains follows, all from one sample in a study of T cell changes during pregnancy in multiple sclerosis. Clones were read by immunoSEQ multiplex PCR, and TCRdb kept only the in-frame ones, dropping some. The sample yields some 64,000 clones, under 95% seen once. Material: peripheral blood, obtained in the first trimester of pregnancy. These receptors all stem from a female donor in good health, enrolled as a control in a pregnancy study. The conserved cysteine and the conserved F or W are not part of the CDR3 here. The D gene is left open where the match is weak.

cdr3_aa: ASSLGSSSGNTIY
d_call: .
j_call: TRBJ1-3
v_call: TRBV5-4

cdr3_aa: ASSPRQGPPDGYT
d_call: TRBD1
j_call: TRBJ1-2
v_call: TRBV18

cdr3_aa: ASSEQGGTTNEKLF
d_call: .
j_call: TRBJ1-4
v_call: TRBV2

cdr3_aa: ASSPQVNPYEQY
d_call: .
j_call: TRBJ2-7
v_call: TRBV27

cdr3_aa: ASSPNLRTGVTDTQY
d_call: TRBD1
j_call: TRBJ2-3
v_call: TRBV7-3

cdr3_aa: ASSPGAGTYEQY
d_call: TRBD2
j_call: TRBJ2-7
v_call: TRBV18

cdr3_aa: ASSGLPSTDTQY
d_call: .
j_call: TRBJ2-3
v_call: TRBV4-3

cdr3_aa: ASSTRQGSNTEAF
d_call: TRBD1
j_call: TRBJ1-1
v_call: TRBV5-4

cdr3_aa: ASKPGLSTDTQY
d_call: .
j_call: TRBJ2-3
v_call: TRBV7-2

cdr3_aa: ASSFETGGNTEAF
d_call: TRBD1
j_call: TRBJ1-1
v_call: TRBV6-6

cdr3_aa: ASSLADGNEQF
d_call: .
j_call: TRBJ2-1
v_call: TRBV5-6

cdr3_aa: ASSLFQGASSYNEQF
d_call: TRBD1
j_call: TRBJ2-1
v_call: TRBV5-1

cdr3_aa: SVRTGYNEQF
d_call: .
j_call: TRBJ2-1
v_call: TRBV29-1

cdr3_aa: ASSQGGLAGVDEQY
d_call: TRBD2
j_call: TRBJ2-7
v_call: TRBV4-3

cdr3_aa: ASSDYREMNTEAF
d_call: .
j_call: TRBJ1-1
v_call: TRBV5-1

cdr3_aa: ASSIGRGDEQF
d_call: .
j_call: TRBJ2-1
v_call: TRBV19

cdr3_aa: ASSLGDSFNQPQH
d_call: TRBD1
j_call: TRBJ1-5
v_call: TRBV7-9

cdr3_aa: ASSPPYNEQF
d_call: .
j_call: TRBJ2-1
v_call: TRBV28

cdr3_aa: ASSAQAGGGVYEQY
d_call: TRBD2
j_call: TRBJ2-7
v_call: TRBV7-2

cdr3_aa: ASSHTVGRVNTEAF
d_call: .
j_call: TRBJ1-1
v_call: TRBV4-1

cdr3_aa: SASIYEQY
d_call: .
j_call: TRBJ2-7
v_call: TRBV20-1

cdr3_aa: ASRPGGSGYT
d_call: .
j_call: TRBJ1-2
v_call: TRBV28

cdr3_aa: ASSPLGGDTQY
d_call: .
j_call: TRBJ2-3
v_call: TRBV4-2

cdr3_aa: ASSSRTGDYTDTQY
d_call: TRBD1
j_call: TRBJ2-3
v_call: TRBV6-6

cdr3_aa: ASSSQGPYEQY
d_call: .
j_call: TRBJ2-7
v_call: TRBV5-4

cdr3_aa: ASSYTGLVPYNEQF
d_call: TRBD2
j_call: TRBJ2-1
v_call: TRBV5-4

cdr3_aa: ASSITGNTEAF
d_call: .
j_call: TRBJ1-1
v_call: TRBV7-3

cdr3_aa: ASSSALARSTDTQY
d_call: TRBD2
j_call: TRBJ2-3
v_call: TRBV11-2

cdr3_aa: SVEDRYRGKEEQY
d_call: .
j_call: TRBJ2-7
v_call: TRBV29-1

cdr3_aa: ASSTGTSAYNEQF
d_call: TRBD2
j_call: TRBJ2-1
v_call: TRBV19

cdr3_aa: ASNTGGPGELF
d_call: TRBD1
j_call: TRBJ2-2
v_call: TRBV9

cdr3_aa: ASSQDGDRGAYYGYT
d_call: TRBD1
j_call: TRBJ1-2
v_call: TRBV4-3

cdr3_aa: ASSQRRASGSTDTQY
d_call: TRBD2
j_call: TRBJ2-3
v_call: TRBV4-2

cdr3_aa: ASSGQSSKGYT
d_call: .
j_call: TRBJ1-2
v_call: TRBV2

cdr3_aa: ASSPTGILGYT
d_call: .
j_call: TRBJ1-2
v_call: TRBV7-9

cdr3_aa: ASSQFLAGNTDTQY
d_call: TRBD2
j_call: TRBJ2-3
v_call: TRBV7-9

cdr3_aa: ASSLVGETYEQY
d_call: .
j_call: TRBJ2-7
v_call: TRBV5-4

cdr3_aa: ASSAQRGNEAF
d_call: .
j_call: TRBJ1-1
v_call: TRBV7-2

cdr3_aa: ASRRSEAGELF
d_call: .
j_call: TRBJ2-2
v_call: TRBV6-5

cdr3_aa: ASSRGPGLAGGALFEQY
d_call: TRBD2
j_call: TRBJ2-7
v_call: TRBV11-3

cdr3_aa: ASRKQGAGNTIY
d_call: TRBD1
j_call: TRBJ1-3
v_call: TRBV19